The sequence of this T cell receptor (beta chain) was determined in a study of T cell responses to AZD1222 COVID-19 vaccine. Whole-study findings and limits: Spike was spanned by vaccine-associated CD4 TCRs, which were dominant at 160-218 and 743-854. Donors, mostly white British, included more females; clonal diversity was possibly underestimated.

Whether given at about 4 or about 12 weeks, second doses were pooled. Assay used: immunoSEQ multiplex PCR; TCRdb lists only in-frame clones, some missing. The data hold around 50,000 clones, with around nine tenths observed a single time. CDR3 length: 17 residues. CDR1 and CDR2 (germline): LGHDT, YNNKEL (reference sequence). V lost 4 bases and J 1 base, leaving 20 bases between the germline ends. This clone has a single count. Its antigen is unidentified. The V and J genes are TRBV3-1 (or the pseudogene TRBV3-2) and TRBJ2-7; D might be TRBD1 (6 bases). The TCR originated in an adult who received the AZD1222 COVID-19 vaccine. Sample: peripheral blood, taken 28 days after the second AZD1222 dose. In DNA, the CDR3 is TGTGCCAGCAGCCTTGGACAGCCCGGTGGTAAGTCCTACGAGCAGTACTTC. This gives the protein CASSLGQPGGKSYEQYF.